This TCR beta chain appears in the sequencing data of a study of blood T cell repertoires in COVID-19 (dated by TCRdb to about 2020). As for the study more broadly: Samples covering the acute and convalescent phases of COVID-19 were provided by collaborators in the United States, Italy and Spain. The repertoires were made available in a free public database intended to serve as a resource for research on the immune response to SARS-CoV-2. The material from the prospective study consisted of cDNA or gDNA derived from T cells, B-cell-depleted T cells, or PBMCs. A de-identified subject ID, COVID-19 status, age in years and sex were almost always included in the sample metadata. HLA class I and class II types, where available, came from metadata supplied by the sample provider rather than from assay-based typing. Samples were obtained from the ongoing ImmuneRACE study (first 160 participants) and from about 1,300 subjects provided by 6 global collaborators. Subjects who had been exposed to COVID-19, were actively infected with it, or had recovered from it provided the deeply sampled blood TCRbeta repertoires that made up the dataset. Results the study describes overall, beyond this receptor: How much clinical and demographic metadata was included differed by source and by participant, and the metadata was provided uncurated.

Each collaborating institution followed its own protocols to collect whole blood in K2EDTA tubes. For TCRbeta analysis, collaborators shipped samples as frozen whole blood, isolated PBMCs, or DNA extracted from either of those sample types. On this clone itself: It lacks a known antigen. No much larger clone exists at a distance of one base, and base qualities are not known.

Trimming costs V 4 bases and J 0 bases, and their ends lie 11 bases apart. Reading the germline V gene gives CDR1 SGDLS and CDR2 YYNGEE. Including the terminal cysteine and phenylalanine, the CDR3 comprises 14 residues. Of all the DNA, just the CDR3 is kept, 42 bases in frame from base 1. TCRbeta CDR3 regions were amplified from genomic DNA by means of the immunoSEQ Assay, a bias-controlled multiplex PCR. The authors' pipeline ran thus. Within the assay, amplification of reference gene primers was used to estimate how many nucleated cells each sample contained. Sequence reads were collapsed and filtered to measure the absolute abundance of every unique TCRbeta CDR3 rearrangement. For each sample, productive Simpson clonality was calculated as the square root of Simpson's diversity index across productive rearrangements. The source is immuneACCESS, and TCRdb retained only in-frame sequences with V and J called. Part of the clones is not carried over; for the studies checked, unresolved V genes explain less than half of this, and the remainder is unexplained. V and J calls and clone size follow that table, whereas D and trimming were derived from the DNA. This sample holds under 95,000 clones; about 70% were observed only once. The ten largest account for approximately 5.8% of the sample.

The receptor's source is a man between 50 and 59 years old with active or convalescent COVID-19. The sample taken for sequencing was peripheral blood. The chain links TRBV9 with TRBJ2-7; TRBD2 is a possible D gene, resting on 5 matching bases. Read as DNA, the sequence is TGTGCCAGCAGCCCTAGGACTGACTCCTACGAGCAGTACTTC. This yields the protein CASSPRTDSYEQYF.